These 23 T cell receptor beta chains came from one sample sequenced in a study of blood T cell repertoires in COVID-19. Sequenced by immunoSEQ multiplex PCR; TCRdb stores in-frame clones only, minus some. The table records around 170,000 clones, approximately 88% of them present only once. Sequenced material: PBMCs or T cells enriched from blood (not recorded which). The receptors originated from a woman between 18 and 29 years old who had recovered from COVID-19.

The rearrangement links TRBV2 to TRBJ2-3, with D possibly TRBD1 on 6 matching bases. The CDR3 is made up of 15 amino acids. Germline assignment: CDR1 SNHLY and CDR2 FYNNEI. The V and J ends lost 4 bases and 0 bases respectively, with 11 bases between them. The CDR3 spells CASSVQGSSTDTQYF. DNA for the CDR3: TGTGCCAGCAGTGTCCAGGGGTCTAGCACAGATACGCAGTATTTT.

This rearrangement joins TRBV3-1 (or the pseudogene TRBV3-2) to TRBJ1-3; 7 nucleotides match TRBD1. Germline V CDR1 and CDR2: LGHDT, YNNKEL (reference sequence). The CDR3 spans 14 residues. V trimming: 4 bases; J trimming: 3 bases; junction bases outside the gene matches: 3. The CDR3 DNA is TGTGCCAGCAGCCGACAGGGAGGTGGAAACACCATATATTTT. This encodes CASSRQGGGNTIYF.

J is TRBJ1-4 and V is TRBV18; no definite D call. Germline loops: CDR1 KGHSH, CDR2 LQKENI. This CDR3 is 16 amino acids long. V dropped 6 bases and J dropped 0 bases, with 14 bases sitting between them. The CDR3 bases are TGTGCCAGCTCCGAAACCAGGCGTACAACTAATGAAAAACTGTTTTTT. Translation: CASSETRRTTNEKLFF.

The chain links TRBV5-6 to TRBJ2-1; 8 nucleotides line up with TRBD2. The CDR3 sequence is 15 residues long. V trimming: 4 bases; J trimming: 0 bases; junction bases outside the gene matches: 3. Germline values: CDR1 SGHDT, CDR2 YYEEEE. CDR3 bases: TGTGCCAGCAGCACCGGGACTAGCTCCTACAATGAGCAGTTCTTC. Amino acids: CASSTGTSSYNEQFF.

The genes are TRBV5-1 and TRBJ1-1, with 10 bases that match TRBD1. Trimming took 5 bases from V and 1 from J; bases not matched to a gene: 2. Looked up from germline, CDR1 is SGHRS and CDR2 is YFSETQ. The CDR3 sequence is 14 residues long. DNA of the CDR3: TGCGCCAGCAGACGGGACAGGGGGAACACTGAAGCTTTCTTT. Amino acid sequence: CASRRDRGNTEAFF.

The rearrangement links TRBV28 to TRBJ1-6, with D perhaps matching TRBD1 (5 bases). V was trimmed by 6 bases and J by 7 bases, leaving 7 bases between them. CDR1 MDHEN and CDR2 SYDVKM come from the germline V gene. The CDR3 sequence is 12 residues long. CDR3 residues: CASRAGNSPLHF. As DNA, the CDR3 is TGTGCCAGCAGGGCAGGGAATTCACCCCTCCACTTT.

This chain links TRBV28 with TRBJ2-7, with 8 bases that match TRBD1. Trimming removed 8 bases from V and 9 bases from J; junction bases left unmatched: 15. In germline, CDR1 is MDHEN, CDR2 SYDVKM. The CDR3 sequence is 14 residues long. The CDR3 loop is CASGVGQVDRGQYF. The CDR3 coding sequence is TGTGCCAGCGGAGTGGGACAGGTGGACCGAGGGCAGTACTTC. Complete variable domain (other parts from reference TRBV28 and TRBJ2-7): DVKVTQSSRYLVKRTGEKVFLECVQDMDHENMFWYRQDPGLGLRLIYFSYDVKMKEKGDIPEGYSVSREKKERFSLILESASTNQTSMYLCASGVGQVDRGQYFGPGTRLTVT.

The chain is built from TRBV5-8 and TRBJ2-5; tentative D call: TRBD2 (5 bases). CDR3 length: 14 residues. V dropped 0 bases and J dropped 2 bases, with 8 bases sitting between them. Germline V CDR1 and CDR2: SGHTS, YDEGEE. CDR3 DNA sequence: TGTGCCAGCAGCTTGGGGACGGGACAAGAGACCCAGTACTTC. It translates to CASSLGTGQETQYF. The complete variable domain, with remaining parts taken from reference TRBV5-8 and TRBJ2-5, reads EAGVTQSPTHLIKTRGQQATLRCSPISGHTSVYWYQQALGLGLQFLLWYDEGEERNRGNFPPRFSGRQFPNYSSELNVNALELEDSALYLCASSLGTGQETQYFGPGTRLLVL.

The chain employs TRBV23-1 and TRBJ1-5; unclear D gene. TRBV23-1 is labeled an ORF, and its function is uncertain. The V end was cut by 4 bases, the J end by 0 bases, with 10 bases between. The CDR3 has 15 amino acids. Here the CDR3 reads CASSLEINSNQPQHF. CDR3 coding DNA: TGCGCCAGCAGTCTTGAGATAAATAGCAATCAGCCCCAGCATTTT.

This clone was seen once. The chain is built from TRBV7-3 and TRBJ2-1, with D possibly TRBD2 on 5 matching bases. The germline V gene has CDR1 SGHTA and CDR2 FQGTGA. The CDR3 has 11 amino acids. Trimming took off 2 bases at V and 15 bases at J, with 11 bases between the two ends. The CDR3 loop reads CASSLEGVLFF. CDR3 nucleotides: TGTGCCAGCAGCTTAGAGGGAGTTCTGTTCTTC.

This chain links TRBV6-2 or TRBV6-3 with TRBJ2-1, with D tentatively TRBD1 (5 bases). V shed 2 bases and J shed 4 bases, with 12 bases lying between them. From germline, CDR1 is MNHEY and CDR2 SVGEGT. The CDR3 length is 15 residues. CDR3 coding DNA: TGTGCCAGCAGTTACGGGAAGGGGTCATACAATGAGCAGTTCTTC. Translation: CASSYGKGSYNEQFF.

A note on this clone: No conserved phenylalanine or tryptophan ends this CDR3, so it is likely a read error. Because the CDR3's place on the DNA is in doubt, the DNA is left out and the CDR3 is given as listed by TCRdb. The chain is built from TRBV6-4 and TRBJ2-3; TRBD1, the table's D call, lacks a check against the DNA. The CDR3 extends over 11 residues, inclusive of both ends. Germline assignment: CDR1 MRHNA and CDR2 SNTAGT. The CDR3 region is CASWTGWCNGP.

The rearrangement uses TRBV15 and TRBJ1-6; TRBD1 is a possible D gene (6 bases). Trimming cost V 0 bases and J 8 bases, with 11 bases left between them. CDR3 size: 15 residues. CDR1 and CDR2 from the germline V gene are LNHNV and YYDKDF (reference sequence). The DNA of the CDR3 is TGTGCCACCAGCAGAGACAGGGGAGAGGATTCACCCCTCCACTTT. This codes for CATSRDRGEDSPLHF. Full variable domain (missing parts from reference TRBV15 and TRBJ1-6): DAMVIQNPRYQVTQFGKPVTLSCSQTLNHNVMYWYQQKSSQAPKLLFHYYDKDFNNEADTPDNFQSRRPNTSFCFLDIRSPGLGDTAMYLCATSRDRGEDSPLHFGNGTRLTVT.

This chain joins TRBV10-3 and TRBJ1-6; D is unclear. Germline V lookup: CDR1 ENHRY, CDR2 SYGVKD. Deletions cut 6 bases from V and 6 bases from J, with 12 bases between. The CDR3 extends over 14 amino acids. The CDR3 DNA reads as TGTGCCATCAGACCAGGCGCGAGTAATTCACCCCTCCACTTT. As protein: CAIRPGASNSPLHF.

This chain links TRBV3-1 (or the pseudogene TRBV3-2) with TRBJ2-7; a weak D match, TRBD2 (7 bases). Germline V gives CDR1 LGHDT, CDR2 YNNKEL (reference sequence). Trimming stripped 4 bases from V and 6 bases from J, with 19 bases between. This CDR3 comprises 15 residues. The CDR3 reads CASSLKGRGGREQYF. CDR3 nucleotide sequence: TGTGCCAGCAGCCTCAAAGGAAGGGGGGGCCGCGAGCAGTACTTC.

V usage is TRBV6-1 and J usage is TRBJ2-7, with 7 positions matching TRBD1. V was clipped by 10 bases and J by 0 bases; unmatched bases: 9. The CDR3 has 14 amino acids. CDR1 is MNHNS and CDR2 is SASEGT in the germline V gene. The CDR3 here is CATTGTVSSYEQYF. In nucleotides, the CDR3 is TGTGCCACCACCGGGACAGTGAGCTCCTACGAGCAGTACTTC.

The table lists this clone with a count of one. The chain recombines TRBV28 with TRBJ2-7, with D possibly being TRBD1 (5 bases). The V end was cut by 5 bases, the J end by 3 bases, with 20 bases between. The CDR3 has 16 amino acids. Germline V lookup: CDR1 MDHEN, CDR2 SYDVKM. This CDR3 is CASSPVSPSQGYEQYF. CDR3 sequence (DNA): TGTGCCAGCAGTCCTGTATCGCCCAGTCAGGGCTACGAGCAGTACTTC.

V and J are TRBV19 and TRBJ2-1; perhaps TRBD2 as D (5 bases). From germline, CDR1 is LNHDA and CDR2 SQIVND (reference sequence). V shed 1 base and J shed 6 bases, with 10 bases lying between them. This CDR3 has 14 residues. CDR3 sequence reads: CASSIVVAFNEQFF. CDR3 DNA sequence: TGTGCCAGTAGTATAGTAGTAGCGTTCAATGAGCAGTTCTTC.

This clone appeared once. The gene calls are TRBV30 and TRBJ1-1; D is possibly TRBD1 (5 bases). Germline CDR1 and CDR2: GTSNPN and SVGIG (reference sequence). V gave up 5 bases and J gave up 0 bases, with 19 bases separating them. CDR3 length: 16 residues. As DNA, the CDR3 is TGTGCCTGGGAACTCTTTACCGGGACTGTGAACACTGAAGCTTTCTTT. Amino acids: CAWELFTGTVNTEAFF.

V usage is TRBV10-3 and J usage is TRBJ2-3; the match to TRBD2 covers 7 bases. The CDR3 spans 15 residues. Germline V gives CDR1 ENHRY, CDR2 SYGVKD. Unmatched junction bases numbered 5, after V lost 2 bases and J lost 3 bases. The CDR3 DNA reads TGTGCCATCAGTGAGGCCCCAGCGGGGACAGATACGCAGTATTTT. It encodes CAISEAPAGTDTQYF.

The CDR3 DNA reads TGTGCCAGCTCACCCCGGGTAGCGGGATCCCACGAGCAGTACTTC. Translated, it gives CASSPRVAGSHEQYF. The gene calls are TRBV18 and TRBJ2-7; TRBD2 matches 8 bases. CDR1 and CDR2 from the germline V gene are KGHSH and LQKENI. V gave up 3 bases and J gave up 5 bases; unmatched junction bases: 9. This CDR3 region has 15 residues.

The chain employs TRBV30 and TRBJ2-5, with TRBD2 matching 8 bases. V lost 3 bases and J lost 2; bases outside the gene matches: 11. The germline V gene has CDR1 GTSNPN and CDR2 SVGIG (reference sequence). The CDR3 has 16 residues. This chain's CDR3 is CAWSQTRLALQETQYF. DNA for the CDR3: TGTGCCTGGAGCCAAACGAGACTAGCGTTACAAGAGACCCAGTACTTC.

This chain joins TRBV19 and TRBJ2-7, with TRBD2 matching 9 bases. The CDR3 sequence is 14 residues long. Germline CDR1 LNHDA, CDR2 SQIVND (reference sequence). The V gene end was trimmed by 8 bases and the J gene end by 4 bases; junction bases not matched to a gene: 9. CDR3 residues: CASGQAGGTYEQYF. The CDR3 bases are TGTGCCAGTGGTCAGGCGGGAGGGACTTACGAGCAGTACTTC.